This entry describes one T cell receptor beta chain. Its target is not known. This record belongs to a study of cytomegalovirus exposure and HLA in healthy donors. Findings of the study overall: TCR beta sequences numbering around 15,000 were associated with HLA alleles at 0.05 false discovery rate in a later analysis. Upon later analysis, TCR association rates were observed to vary by HLA locus, being highest for DRB1 and lowest for HLA-C.

This CDR3 comprises 14 residues. Germline V gene sequence: CDR1 SGDLS, CDR2 YYNGEE. Trimming at V came to 2 bases and at J to 7 bases, leaving 3 bases not matched to a gene. Primers included in the PCR were 60 Vbeta and 13 Jbeta primers. The protocol was immunoSEQ multiplex PCR, while the TCRdb copy is restricted to in-frame clones and leaves out a portion. This table has fewer than 130,000 clones, approximately 79% appearing once. The sequencing input was PBMCs. This receptor was obtained from a man under 40 in good health and CMV-seropositive. This chain links TRBV9 with TRBJ2-1, with 10 bases matching TRBD1. The CDR3 sequence is CASSVGTGVNEQFF. The DNA of the CDR3 is TGTGCCAGCAGCGTCGGGACAGGGGTTAATGAGCAGTTCTTC.